This T cell receptor (beta chain) stems from a study of T cells after yellow fever vaccination. Across the whole study: SMART-Seq v4 Ultra Low Input prepared the low-cell-number fractions. Study results and limitations: Post-booster samples contained most primary-vaccination clones (around 96% CD4, roughly 88% CD8). It was the secondary response that reached its peak faster, day 5 versus 15, but it was weaker.

Making TCR cDNA involved 5'RACE template switching, which added UMIs and a universal primer site. TCRdb re-called the 5' RACE reads with MiXCR, one entry per CDR3 protein. The sample shows about 550,000 distinct CDR3 sequences, under 25% of them seen only once. This clonotype appeared a few times. Antigen: not known. Trimming left V 3 bases short and J 9 bases short, with 3 bases between. The length of the CDR3 is 10 residues. J is TRBJ2-1 and V is TRBV12-3 or TRBV12-4; D not certain. The TCR originated in a man aged 25-45 years who received the YFV17D yellow fever vaccine. The source was PBMCs, collected 15 days after the yellow fever booster vaccination. CDR3 amino acids: CASSLVEQFF. The CDR3 bases are TGTGCCAGCAGTTTGGTTGAGCAGTTCTTC.